The 5 T cell receptor beta chains below all came from one sample that was sequenced in a study of memory CD4+ T cells and cytomegalovirus serostatus. Single viable CD3+CD4+CD8-CD45RO+ cells were sorted as the memory CD4+ T cells. Clones were sequenced by immunoSEQ multiplex PCR, and TCRdb holds only the in-frame ones, with some missing. The table includes some 41,000 clones, 60% to 85% detected once. Sequenced sample: memory CD4+ T cells from blood. Source of these receptors: an adult in good health and CMV-seronegative.

The chain links TRBV9 to TRBJ2-7; possibly TRBD2 for D (6 bases). Looked up from germline, CDR1 is SGDLS and CDR2 is YYNGEE. CDR3 length: 15 residues. Trimming removed 3 bases from V and 2 bases from J, with 15 bases in between. The CDR3 here is CASSEQPGETYEQYF. CDR3 nucleotides: TGTGCCAGCAGCGAGCAACCGGGGGAAACCTACGAGCAGTACTTC.

The chain combines TRBV4-1 with TRBJ2-1; D is undetermined. V dropped 3 bases and J dropped 2 bases, with 8 bases sitting between them. The germline gives CDR1 MGHRA, CDR2 YSYEKL. The CDR3 contains 14 residues. CDR3 loop: CASSQDPAYNEQFF. The CDR3 bases are TGCGCCAGCAGCCAGGACCCGGCCTACAATGAGCAGTTCTTC.

CDR3 region: CASHRGSSDTQYF. The CDR3 DNA reads as TGTGCCAGCCACAGGGGTAGCTCAGATACGCAGTATTTT. This sequence joins TRBV6-6 and TRBJ2-3; TRBD1 aligns across 7 bases. V shed 8 bases, J shed 4 bases, and the junction held 6 bases outside the gene matches. Germline lookup yields CDR1 MNHNY and CDR2 SVGAGI (reference sequence). This CDR3 is 13 amino acids long.

This clone was seen only a few times. CDR3 loop: CASSGTPNTEAFF. Here the CDR3 DNA reads TGTGCCAGTAGCGGGACCCCGAACACTGAAGCTTTCTTT. This chain links TRBV7-2 with TRBJ1-1; D might be TRBD1 (5 bases). Trimming shortened V by 9 bases and J by 1 base, and 12 bases separated the two germline ends. CDR1 and CDR2 from the germline V gene are SGHTA and FQGNSA. CDR3 length equals 13 residues. The whole variable domain, remainder taken from reference TRBV7-2 and TRBJ1-1, is GAGVSQSPSNKVTEKGKDVELRCDPISGHTALYWYRQSLGQGLEFLIYFQGNSAPDKSGLPSDRFSAERTGGSVSTLTIQRTQQEDSAVYLCASSGTPNTEAFFGQGTRLTVV.

The chain employs TRBV6-5 and TRBJ1-2, with 8 bases lining up with TRBD1. This CDR3 region has 14 residues. Unmatched junction bases numbered 5, after V lost 6 bases and J lost 2 bases. CDR1 and CDR2 from the germline V gene are MNHEY and SVGAGI. The CDR3 protein is CASSERTGNYGYTF. In DNA, the CDR3 is TGTGCCAGCAGCGAACGGACAGGGAACTATGGCTACACCTTC.